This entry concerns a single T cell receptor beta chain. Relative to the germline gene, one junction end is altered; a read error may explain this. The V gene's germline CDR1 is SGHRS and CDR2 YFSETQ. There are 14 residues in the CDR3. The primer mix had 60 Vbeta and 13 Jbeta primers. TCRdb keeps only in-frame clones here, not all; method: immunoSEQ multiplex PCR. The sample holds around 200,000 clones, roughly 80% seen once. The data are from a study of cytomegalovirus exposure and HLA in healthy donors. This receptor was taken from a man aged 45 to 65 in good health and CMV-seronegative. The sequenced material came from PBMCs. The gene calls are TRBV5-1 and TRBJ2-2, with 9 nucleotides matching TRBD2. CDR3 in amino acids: CASSPSGIDGELVF. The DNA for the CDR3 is TGCGCCAGCAGCCCTAGCGGGATAGACGGGGAGCTGGTTTTT.